These 12 T cell receptor beta chains came from one sample sequenced in a study of T cells after posttransplantation cyclophosphamide listed by TCRdb under 2016. The method was the immunoSEQ multiplex PCR assay. The immuneACCESS repertoire file appears here via TCRdb, limited to in-frame rearrangements. These files lack a portion of the clones; in checked studies, under half of the deficit traces to unresolved V genes, and the cause of the others is not known. The sample profile shows about 53,000 clones; approximately 86% of them were found once. Jointly, the top ten make up about 2.7% of the sample. The sample taken for sequencing was PBMCs. Receptors were obtained from a man aged 25 to 45 with a blood cancer, CMV-positive, and with a related stem cell donor.

The chain couples TRBV7-2 to TRBJ2-3; possibly TRBD1 for D (6 bases). V was cut by 1 base and J by 3 bases, with 8 bases left in between. CDR1 and CDR2 from the germline V gene are SGHTA and FQGNSA. The CDR3 length is 14 residues. The CDR3: CASSLDRGTDTQYF. The DNA for the CDR3 is TGTGCCAGCAGCTTAGATAGGGGGACAGATACGCAGTATTTT.

The chain carries TRBV7-9 and TRBJ2-7; no reliable D call. Germline CDR1 is SEHNR and CDR2 is FQNEAQ (reference sequence). Trimming took 4 bases from V and 1 from J, leaving 14 bases between them. The CDR3 is made up of 15 amino acids. In nucleotides, the CDR3 is TGTGCCAGCAGCTCTCGATTCTTAACTTCCTACGAGCAGTACTTC. Protein sequence: CASSSRFLTSYEQYF.

This clone showed up just once. J is TRBJ2-6 and V is TRBV29-1; 10 bases are shared with TRBD1. V was clipped by 6 bases and J by 1 base; unmatched bases: 6. From germline, CDR1 is SQVTM and CDR2 ANQGSEA. There are 16 residues in the CDR3. The CDR3 DNA reads TGCAGCGTGGGGGGGACAGGGGCTTCTGGGGCCAACGTCCTGACTTTC. Protein sequence: CSVGGTGASGANVLTF.

The J gene is TRBJ2-7, the V gene TRBV6-5, with TRBD2 as a possible D gene (5 bases). Trimming removed 8 bases from V and 5 bases from J, with 13 bases in between. Germline loops: CDR1 MNHEY, CDR2 SVGAGI. The CDR3 is made up of 12 amino acids. CDR3 in DNA: TGTGCCAGCGGAGGAGAGGCCCACGAGCAGTACTTC. It specifies CASGGEAHEQYF.

The chain has TRBV11-3 and TRBJ1-1; possibly TRBD1 for D (5 bases). The V gene's germline CDR1 is SGHNT and CDR2 YENEEA. The length of the CDR3 is 16 residues. Trimming removed 5 bases at V and 0 bases at J, with 16 bases between. Here the CDR3 DNA reads TGTGCCAGCAGCCTCACGGGGGGGACTGTGAACACTGAAGCTTTCTTT. Its translation is CASSLTGGTVNTEAFF.

This clone rates as medium-sized. The V call is TRBV4-3, the J call TRBJ1-5; tentative D call: TRBD1 (6 bases). Trimming left V 4 bases short and J 6 bases short, with 16 bases between. In germline, CDR1 is LGHNA, CDR2 YSLEER. This CDR3 has 15 residues. For the CDR3, the DNA is TGCGCCAGCAGCCGTACTACAGGGTCCGGTCAGCCCCAGCATTTT. It translates to CASSRTTGSGQPQHF.

Only a few counts were recorded for this clone. As DNA, the CDR3 is TGTGCCATCAGTGAGTCGTTGGGGGGACTACAAGGAAACACCATATATTTT. Amino acid sequence: CAISESLGGLQGNTIYF. The chain carries TRBV10-3 and TRBJ1-3; D might be TRBD1 (5 bases). The CDR3 spans 17 residues. Trimming took off 0 bases at V and 4 bases at J, with 16 bases between the two ends. Germline V CDR1 and CDR2: ENHRY, SYGVKD.

V and J are TRBV19 and TRBJ2-7; TRBD2 matches at 11 bases. This CDR3 is 17 amino acids long. Germline V lookup: CDR1 LNHDA, CDR2 SQIVND (reference sequence). Germline trimming cut 6 bases from V and 4 bases from J; bases unmatched to any gene: 14. CDR3 sequence (DNA): TGTGCCAGTAGCCCGAAAGTAGCGGGAGGGCCCTCATACGAGCAGTACTTC. Translating it yields CASSPKVAGGPSYEQYF.

CDR3 nucleotide sequence: TGTGCCTGGAGTGGGGGCATCTCGGCCTATGGCTACACCTTC. Translated: CAWSGGISAYGYTF. The genes are TRBV30 and TRBJ1-2; TRBD1 is a possible D gene (5 bases). V gave up 1 base and J gave up 4 bases, with 13 bases separating them. This CDR3 contains 14 residues. Germline CDR1 GTSNPN, CDR2 SVGIG (reference sequence).

The chain employs TRBV19 and TRBJ1-5; D is perhaps TRBD1 (5 bases). This CDR3 comprises 13 residues. Germline V CDR1 and CDR2: LNHDA, SQIVND (reference sequence). V lost 4 bases, J lost 3 bases, and 7 bases lay in between. The CDR3 spells CASSKGANQPQHF. The CDR3 nucleotides read TGTGCCAGTAGTAAAGGGGCCAATCAGCCCCAGCATTTT.

This clone occurred a few times. This chain links TRBV2 with TRBJ1-2, with D perhaps matching TRBD1 (5 bases). Germline V lookup: CDR1 SNHLY, CDR2 FYNNEI. The ends were cut back, 4 bases at V and 0 bases at J, with 12 bases in the middle. The CDR3 totals 15 residues. CDR3 protein: CASSGGHKANYGYTF. In DNA, the CDR3 is TGTGCCAGCAGTGGAGGACATAAAGCTAACTATGGCTACACCTTC.

The J gene is TRBJ2-1, the V gene TRBV7-2; D remains unclear. Trimming stripped 4 bases from V and 0 bases from J, with 10 bases between. Per germline, CDR1 SGHTA and CDR2 FQGNSA. The CDR3 spans 15 residues. The CDR3: CASSYHRSSYNEQFF. The CDR3 DNA reads as TGTGCCAGCAGCTATCATCGCAGCTCCTACAATGAGCAGTTCTTC. Complete variable domain (other parts from reference TRBV7-2 and TRBJ2-1): GAGVSQSPSNKVTEKGKDVELRCDPISGHTALYWYRQSLGQGLEFLIYFQGNSAPDKSGLPSDRFSAERTGGSVSTLTIQRTQQEDSAVYLCASSYHRSSYNEQFFGPGTRLTVL.